The entry below gives a single T cell receptor beta chain sequence along with its context. This clonotype was seen many times. It has no known antigen specificity. Base qualities are not provided; no much larger clone lies one nucleotide away. The data belong to a study of T cells in Graves' hyperthyroidism and ophthalmopathy (dated by TCRdb to between 2019 and 2020). Background for the entire study: Peripheral blood samples were taken at initial diagnosis, before any treatment was given. To identify distinguishing TCR V-J signatures, a discovery cohort of around 98 patients was used, comprising 43 with Graves' ophthalmopathy and around 57 with stable Graves' hyperthyroidism. Whether ophthalmopathy could be predicted prospectively was tested in an independent validation cohort made up of approximately 19 hyperthyroidism patients plus 17 patients who later progressed to ophthalmopathy. The 90 to 100 discovery patients were randomly split 7:3 into training and test sets. The study also compared thyroid tissue and blood T-cell repertoires from over 5 Graves' hyperthyroidism patients. After sampling, hyperthyroidism patients received methimazole starting at 30 mg daily, and ophthalmopathy patients received high-dose intravenous methylprednisolone. The paper describes TCR Vbeta CDR3 sequencing of about 140 peripheral blood samples, made up of some 40 ophthalmopathy patients, some 80 hyperthyroidism patients and about 17 progressor patients. General study outcomes and caveats: No statistical method was used to fix the sample size in advance, and group allocation was not hidden from the investigators. A model built on a 13 V-J signature distinguished ophthalmopathy from stable hyperthyroidism, reaching over 85% sensitivity and around 82% specificity in cross-validation and 80%/75% in testing. In validation, progression to ophthalmopathy was predicted by the model with approximately 67% sensitivity and 72% to 80% specificity, a median of approximately 6.5 months before onset. Blood samples also contained most of the expanded thyroid clonotypes (frequency above 0.001), which suggests that blood repertoires may reflect thyroid immune responses.

The TCR beta CDR3 regions were amplified from RNA transcripts. The TCR CDR3 was subjected to a first round of RT-PCR using the HTBI primer set and the Qiagen OneStep RT-PCR kit. Libraries were constructed in a second round of multiplex PCR, after which size selection and purification were carried out. The libraries were sequenced on an Illumina HiSeq2000 using paired-end 100 bp reads. Regarding the original processing steps: SOAPnuke was used to process the raw data, removing reads that contained adapters or uncalled bases, had a mean Phred below 15, or lacked an exact match to the constant primer or identifier. COPE v1.2.5 was used to merge the high-quality paired reads, and each unique nucleotide sequence was defined as a clonotype. Clonotypes were aligned to IMGT TRBV, TRBD and TRBJ reference segments using MiTCR v1.1. Only V-J combinations with frequency above 0.0001, covering roughly 99% of repertoires, were analysed. A TCS score was defined as the ratio of F50 (clonal expansion) to E x V (chaos), with BLOSUM62-based TCRdist applied between CDR3 peptides within each V-J. Welch's t-statistics and random forest reduced roughly 540 V-J features to 13, which were used in a naive Bayes classifier (R e1071). TCRdb cleaned the public reads at Q25 with fastp, built clones with MiXCR and kept in-frame beta chains. Under each unique CDR3 protein, matching rows form one entry showing the most common genes and DNA. TCRdb's processing, not the authors', yielded these V and J calls. Here the sample has approximately 430,000 distinct CDR3 sequences; about 15% occur a single time. The top ten hold around 7.7% of the sample.

Stable Graves' hyperthyroidism was defined as no progression to ophthalmopathy during 18 months of follow-up. Hyperthyroidism patients were aged 18 to 65 years and newly diagnosed, with disease duration of less than 2 months. Patients with uncontrolled infections, other autoimmune diseases, pregnancy or lactation were excluded. Diagnoses relied on clinical symptoms, serum thyroxine and TRAb, thyroid ultrasound and orbital computed tomography. PBMCs were separated from over 9 ml of fresh peripheral blood using Ficoll-Paque density gradient centrifugation. Trizol reagent was used to extract total RNA, and RNA quality was then checked on an Agilent 2100 Bioanalyzer. Relative to germline, V is missing 0 bases and J is missing 4 bases, with 5 bases of the junction outside any gene match. Measured from the cysteine to the phenylalanine, the CDR3 is 15 residues long. CDR3 DNA only is kept here, 45 bases in frame from base 1. Taken from the germline V gene, the CDR1 and CDR2 loops are MNHNS and SASEGT.

This receptor was identified in a woman under 30 with Graves' hyperthyroidism. The chain links TRBV6-1 with TRBJ1-2; 7 of the junction bases match TRBD1. The specimen was blood. The CDR3 here reads CASSEALQGIYGYTF. Read as DNA, the sequence is TGTGCCAGCAGTGAAGCCTTACAGGGGATCTATGGCTACACCTTC.